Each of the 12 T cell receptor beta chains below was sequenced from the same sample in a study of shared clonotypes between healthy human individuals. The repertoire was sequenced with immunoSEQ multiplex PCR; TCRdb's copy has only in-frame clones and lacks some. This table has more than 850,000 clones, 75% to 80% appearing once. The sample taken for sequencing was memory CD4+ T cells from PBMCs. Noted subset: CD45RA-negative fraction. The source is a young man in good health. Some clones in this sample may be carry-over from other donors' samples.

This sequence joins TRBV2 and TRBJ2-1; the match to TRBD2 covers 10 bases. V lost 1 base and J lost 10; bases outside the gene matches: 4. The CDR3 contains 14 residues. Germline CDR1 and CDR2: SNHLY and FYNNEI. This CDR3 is CASSEGTSGREQFF. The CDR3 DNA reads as TGTGCCAGCAGTGAAGGGACTAGCGGAAGGGAGCAGTTCTTC. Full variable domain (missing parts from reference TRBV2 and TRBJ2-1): EPEVTQTPSHQVTQMGQEVILRCVPISNHLYFYWYRQILGQKVEFLVSFYNNEISEKSEIFDDQFSVERPDGSNFTLKIRSTKLEDSAMYFCASSEGTSGREQFFGPGTRLTVL.

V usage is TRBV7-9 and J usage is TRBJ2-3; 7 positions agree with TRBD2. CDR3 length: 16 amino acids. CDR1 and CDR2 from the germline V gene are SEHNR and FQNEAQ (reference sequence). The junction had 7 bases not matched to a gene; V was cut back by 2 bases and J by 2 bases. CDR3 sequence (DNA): TGTGCCAGCAGCTTATCCAGCGGGGAATCCACAGATACGCAGTATTTT. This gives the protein CASSLSSGESTDTQYF.

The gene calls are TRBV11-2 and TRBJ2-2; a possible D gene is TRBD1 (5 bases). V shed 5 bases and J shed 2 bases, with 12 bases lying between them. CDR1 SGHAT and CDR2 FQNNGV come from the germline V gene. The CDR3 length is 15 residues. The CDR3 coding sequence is TGTGCCAGCAGCCCCGACAGAACTAACACCGGGGAGCTGTTTTTT. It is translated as CASSPDRTNTGELFF.

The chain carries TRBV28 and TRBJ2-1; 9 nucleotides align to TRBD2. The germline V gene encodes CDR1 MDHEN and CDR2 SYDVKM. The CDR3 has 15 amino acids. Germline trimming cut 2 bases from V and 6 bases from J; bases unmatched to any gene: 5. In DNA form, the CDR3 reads TGTGCCAGCAGTTTAACGGGACTAGCTGGCAATGAGCAGTTCTTC. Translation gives CASSLTGLAGNEQFF.

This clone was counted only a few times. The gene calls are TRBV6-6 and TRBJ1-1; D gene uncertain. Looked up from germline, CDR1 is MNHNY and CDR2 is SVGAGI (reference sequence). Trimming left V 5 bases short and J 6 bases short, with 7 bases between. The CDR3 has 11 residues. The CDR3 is CASSKTPEAFF. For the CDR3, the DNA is TGTGCCAGCAGTAAGACCCCTGAAGCTTTCTTT.

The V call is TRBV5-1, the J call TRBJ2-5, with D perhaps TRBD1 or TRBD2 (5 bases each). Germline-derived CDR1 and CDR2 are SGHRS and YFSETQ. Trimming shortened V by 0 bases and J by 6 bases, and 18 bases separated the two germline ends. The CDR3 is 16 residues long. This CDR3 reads CASSLDGASWGQTQYF. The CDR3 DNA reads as TGCGCCAGCAGCTTGGACGGGGCTAGCTGGGGCCAGACCCAGTACTTC.

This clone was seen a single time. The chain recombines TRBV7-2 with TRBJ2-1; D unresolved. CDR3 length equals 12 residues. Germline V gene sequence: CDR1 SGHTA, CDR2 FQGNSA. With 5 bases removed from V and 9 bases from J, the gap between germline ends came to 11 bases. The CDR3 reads CASSELVAEQFF. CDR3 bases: TGTGCCAGCAGCGAGCTCGTCGCTGAGCAGTTCTTC.

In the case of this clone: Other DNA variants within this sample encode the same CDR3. Here the CDR3 DNA reads TGTGCCAGCAGTTTACGGACCTACGAGCAGTACTTC. It specifies CASSLRTYEQYF. This chain links TRBV28 with TRBJ2-7; no reliable D call. V lost 2 bases, J lost 2 bases, and 4 bases lay in between. The CDR3 has 12 amino acids. The germline CDR1 and CDR2 sequences are MDHEN and SYDVKM. Drawing the rest from reference TRBV28 and TRBJ2-7, the complete variable domain is DVKVTQSSRYLVKRTGEKVFLECVQDMDHENMFWYRQDPGLGLRLIYFSYDVKMKEKGDIPEGYSVSREKKERFSLILESASTNQTSMYLCASSLRTYEQYFGPGTRLTVT.

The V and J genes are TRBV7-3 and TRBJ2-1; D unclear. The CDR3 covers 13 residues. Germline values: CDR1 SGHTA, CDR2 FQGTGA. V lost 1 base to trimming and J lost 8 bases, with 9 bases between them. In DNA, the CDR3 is TGTGCCAGCAGCTTAAGGATAAGTCATGAGCAGTTCTTC. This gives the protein CASSLRISHEQFF.

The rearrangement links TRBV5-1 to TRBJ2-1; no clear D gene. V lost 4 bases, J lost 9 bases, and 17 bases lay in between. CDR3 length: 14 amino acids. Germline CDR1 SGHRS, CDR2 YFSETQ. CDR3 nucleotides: TGCGCCAGCAGCCCGAACTCCCCCGCCGGTGAGCAGTTCTTC. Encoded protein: CASSPNSPAGEQFF. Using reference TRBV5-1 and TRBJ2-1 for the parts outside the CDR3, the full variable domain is KAGVTQTPRYLIKTRGQQVTLSCSPISGHRSVSWYQQTPGQGLQFLFEYFSETQRNKGNFPGRFSGRQFSNSRSEMNVSTLELGDSALYLCASSPNSPAGEQFFGPGTRLTVL.

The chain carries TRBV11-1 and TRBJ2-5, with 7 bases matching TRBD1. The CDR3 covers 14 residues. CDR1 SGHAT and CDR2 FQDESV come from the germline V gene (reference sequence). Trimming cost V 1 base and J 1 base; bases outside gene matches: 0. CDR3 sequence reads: CASSLDRGQETQYF. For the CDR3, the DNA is TGTGCCAGCAGCTTAGACAGGGGCCAAGAGACCCAGTACTTC.

For the CDR3, the DNA is TGCGCCAGCAGCCCGACCGGAATGTACCAAGAGACCCAGTACTTC. It translates to CASSPTGMYQETQYF. The chain combines TRBV4-1 with TRBJ2-5, with D unclear. With 4 bases removed from V and 0 bases from J, the gap between germline ends came to 12 bases. Looked up from germline, CDR1 is MGHRA and CDR2 is YSYEKL. The CDR3 loop spans 15 amino acids.